Below, 2 T cell receptor beta chains from the same sample are listed, as sequenced in a study of shared clonotypes between healthy human individuals. The method was immunoSEQ multiplex PCR; TCRdb's version includes in-frame clones alone and lacks a portion of them. This table has some 2,000,000 clones, about 95% appearing once. The naive CD8 subset, CD45RO-negative cells positively selected for CCR7, excluded terminally differentiated effector memory CD45RA+ cells. The sequenced sample was naive CD8+ T cells sorted from blood. These receptor sequences come from a man aged 18 to 30 in good health.

V and J are TRBV11-2 and TRBJ2-3; 7 nucleotides match TRBD1. The V and J ends lost 4 bases and 5 bases, in that order; junction bases with no gene match: 9. This CDR3 is 15 amino acids long. Germline V lookup: CDR1 SGHAT, CDR2 FQNNGV. Here the CDR3 DNA reads TGTGCCAGCAGCTCGGGACAGCCCTACATAGATACGCAGTATTTT. It is translated as CASSSGQPYIDTQYF.

This rearrangement joins TRBV27 to TRBJ1-5; a possible D gene is TRBD1 (5 bases). V gave up 3 bases and J gave up 3 bases, with 9 bases separating them. There are 14 residues in the CDR3. Germline assignment: CDR1 MNHEY and CDR2 SMNVEV (reference sequence). The CDR3: CASSLPGTNQPQHF. The CDR3 DNA follows: TGTGCCAGCAGTTTGCCCGGGACCAATCAGCCCCAGCATTTT.